This paragraph reports one TCR beta chain. This specimen belongs to a study of blood T cell repertoires in COVID-19. Study overall: From T cells, B-cell-depleted T cells, or PBMCs came the material, which was cDNA or gDNA.

The V gene end was trimmed by 4 bases and the J gene end by 9 bases; junction bases not matched to a gene: 9. Germline-derived CDR1 and CDR2 are LGHDT and YNNKEL (reference sequence). This CDR3 has 14 amino acids. Cohort assignment relied on participant-reported clinical history. Profiling relied on immunoSEQ multiplex PCR, and the TCRdb table lists in-frame clones only, not all of them. The sample carries under 200,000 clones, roughly 86% recorded once. This receptor was identified in a man aged 40-55 years with acute COVID-19. Sequenced sample: PBMCs or T cells enriched from blood (not recorded which). This chain connects TRBV3-1 (or the pseudogene TRBV3-2) to TRBJ2-5; 9 nucleotides match TRBD1. The CDR3 protein is CASSPPGQGAAQYF. The CDR3 DNA is TGTGCCAGCAGCCCTCCGGGACAGGGAGCGGCCCAGTACTTC.